The rows below give T cell receptor beta chains drawn from one sample of a study of T cells in localized non-small cell lung cancer. Sequencing used immunoSEQ multiplex PCR; TCRdb keeps in-frame clones, though not all of them. The sample holds a few thousand clones, approximately 35% seen once. Sequenced here: normal lung tissue next to the tumor, sampled before any cancer treatment. These receptors came from a woman aged 35-75 years with stage II squamous cell lung carcinoma. Each CDR3 is given with its conserved first and last residue. Fields, in order: J gene, D gene, clone size, V gene, CDR3 protein, CDR3 DNA. The D gene is left open where the match is weak. Rows give clone size only sometimes, using once, few, many, or a class for an expanded clone.

>TRBJ2-7|-|-|TRBV19
CASRSSTRYEQYF
TGTGCCAGTAGGAGCTCAACACGGTACGAGCAGTACTTC
>TRBJ1-1|TRBD1|few|TRBV6-8
CASSDRTGNFAEAFF
TGTGCCAGCAGTGACCGGACAGGGAACTTTGCCGAAGCTTTCTTT
>TRBJ2-5|TRBD1|-|TRBV2
CASSRDRIETQYF
TGTGCCAGCAGCCGGGACAGGATAGAGACCCAGTACTTC
>TRBJ2-3|TRBD1|-|TRBV16
CASSKTTGVLGTDTQYF
TGTGCCAGCAGCAAAACGACAGGGGTCCTAGGTACAGATACGCAGTATTTT
>TRBJ2-3|-|few|TRBV6-8
CASSDGTDYNTQYF
TGTGCCAGCAGTGATGGCACGGACTACAATACGCAGTATTTT
>TRBJ2-2|TRBD1|-|TRBV29-1
CSNRCSGQATGELFF
TGCAGCAATCGGTGTTCGGGACAGGCGACCGGGGAGCTGTTTTTT
>TRBJ2-3|TRBD2|-|TRBV19
CASKREAGTKYTDTQYF
TGTGCCAGTAAAAGGGAAGCCGGGACTAAATACACAGATACGCAGTATTTT
>TRBJ2-1|-|few|TRBV6-8
CASSYGGINEQFF
TGTGCCAGCAGTTACGGAGGGATCAATGAGCAGTTCTTC
>TRBJ1-1|-|medium-sized|TRBV11-3
CASSSHPTGRSTEAFF
TGTGCCAGCAGCTCGCATCCGACAGGTCGGAGCACTGAAGCTTTCTTT
>TRBJ2-7|-|-|TRBV29-1
CSVTPGSSYEQYF
TGCAGCGTCACCCCGGGAAGCTCTTACGAGCAGTACTTC
>TRBJ2-2|TRBD1|few|TRBV6-8
CASSYSNRGPSGELFF
TGTGCCAGCAGTTACTCGAACAGGGGGCCATCCGGGGAGCTGTTTTTT
>TRBJ1-2|-|many|TRBV11-3
CASSLAGEGAGYTF
TGTGCCAGCAGCTTGGCCGGGGAAGGCGCTGGCTACACCTTC
>TRBJ2-2|-|-|TRBV29-1
CSVRSAANTGELFF
TGCAGCGTTCGGAGCGCAGCGAACACCGGGGAGCTGTTTTTT
>TRBJ2-2|-|few|TRBV9
CASSVELGLGTGELFF
TGTGCCAGCAGCGTAGAGTTAGGTTTAGGCACCGGGGAGCTGTTTTTT
>TRBJ1-5|TRBD1|medium-sized|TRBV6-8
CASSGRQGGQPQHF
TGTGCCAGCAGTGGTCGACAGGGCGGTCAGCCCCAGCATTTT
>TRBJ2-6|-|many|TRBV11-3
CASSFYAASSGANVLTF
TGTGCCAGCAGCTTTTATGCGGCAAGCTCTGGGGCCAACGTCCTGACTTTC
>TRBJ2-5|-|few|TRBV11-3
CASSLAGNQETQYF
TGTGCCAGCAGCTTGGCAGGGAACCAAGAGACCCAGTACTTC
>TRBJ1-6|-|-|TRBV15
CATSVLGRTDSPLHF
TGTGCCACCAGCGTTCTGGGACGGACAGATTCACCCCTCCACTTT
>TRBJ1-6|-|medium-sized|TRBV9
CASSGLGGEYNSPLHF
TGTGCCAGCAGTGGGTTGGGGGGTGAGTATAATTCACCCCTCCACTTT
>TRBJ2-7|TRBD1|few|TRBV9
CASSEGGMLYEQYF
TGTGCCAGCAGTGAAGGGGGCATGCTCTACGAGCAGTACTTC
>TRBJ2-2|-|large|TRBV11-3
CASSLTNPGQVTGELFF
TGTGCCAGCAGTCTCACCAACCCGGGACAAGTCACCGGGGAGCTGTTTTTT
>TRBJ1-1|-|-|TRBV6-8
CAISGEQEITEAFF
TGTGCCATCAGTGGAGAACAGGAAATCACTGAAGCTTTCTTT
>TRBJ2-5|-|-|TRBV28
CASSSGASETQYF
TGTGCCAGCAGTTCGGGTGCGAGTGAGACCCAGTACTTC
>TRBJ1-1|TRBD1|medium-sized|TRBV6-8
CASSYSTGGSGTEAFF
TGTGCCAGCAGTTACTCGACAGGGGGGTCGGGCACTGAAGCTTTCTTT
>TRBJ1-5|TRBD1|-|TRBV5-1
CASSPYGQGEGNQPQHF
TGCGCCAGCAGCCCCTATGGACAGGGTGAGGGCAATCAGCCCCAGCATTTT
>TRBJ2-7|-|few|TRBV9
CASRRETVGEQYF
TGTGCCAGCAGGAGGGAGACAGTGGGCGAGCAGTACTTC
>TRBJ2-2|-|-|TRBV6-8
CASSPTGSSITGELFF
TGTGCCAGCAGTCCTACTGGGAGTTCAATCACCGGGGAGCTGTTTTTT
>TRBJ2-2|-|few|TRBV11-3
CASSSTDNTGELFF
TGTGCCAGCAGCTCCACAGACAACACCGGGGAGCTGTTTTTT
>TRBJ1-3|TRBD1|-|TRBV11-3
CASSLGQAALSSGNTIYF
TGTGCCAGCAGCCTTGGACAGGCGGCTCTTTCCTCTGGAAACACCATATATTTT
>TRBJ1-2|-|few|TRBV15
CATSRDPGNYGYTF
TGTGCCACCAGCAGAGACCCAGGGAACTATGGCTACACCTTC
>TRBJ2-1|-|-|TRBV19
CASKMRFGYNEQFF
TGTGCCAGTAAAATGCGTTTCGGCTACAATGAGCAGTTCTTC
>TRBJ1-3|TRBD1|-|TRBV6-8
CASFDRGLAGNTIYF
TGTGCCAGCTTCGACAGGGGCCTCGCTGGAAACACCATATATTTT
>TRBJ2-7|-|-|TRBV18
CASSPPMDNVNEQYF
TGTGCCAGCTCACCACCAATGGACAACGTCAACGAGCAGTACTTC
>TRBJ2-6|-|-|TRBV15
CATSTGTASGANVLTF
TGTGCCACCAGCACTGGGACGGCCTCTGGGGCCAACGTCCTGACTTTC
>TRBJ1-2|-|-|TRBV28
CASSRGTTGNYGYTF
TGTGCCAGCAGTCGAGGGACTACCGGTAACTATGGCTACACCTTC
>TRBJ2-5|-|medium-sized|TRBV6-1
CASSEGIQETQYF
TGTGCCAGCAGTGAAGGCATCCAAGAGACCCAGTACTTC
>TRBJ2-4|-|few|TRBV6-8
CASRTLVAKNIQYF
TGTGCCAGCAGGACACTAGTGGCCAAAAACATTCAGTACTTC
>TRBJ2-1|-|-|TRBV28
CASSPRPGDGFF
TGTGCCAGCAGTCCAAGACCGGGAGATGGGTTCTTC
>TRBJ2-4|-|once|TRBV18
CASSPDREAKNIQYF
TGTGCCAGCTCCCCGGACAGAGAAGCCAAAAACATTCAGTACTTC
>TRBJ2-5|-|-|TRBV29-1
CSVPGPGNQETQYF
TGCAGCGTCCCGGGCCCCGGGAACCAAGAGACCCAGTACTTC
>TRBJ2-3|-|few|TRBV6-4
CATGLLVGTQYF
TGTGCCACCGGGTTGTTAGTCGGTACGCAGTATTTT
>TRBJ1-2|TRBD1|-|TRBV11-3
CASSLEGQGWGYTF
TGTGCCAGCAGCTTGGAAGGACAGGGGTGGGGCTACACCTTC
>TRBJ1-1|-|-|TRBV18
CASSGDANTEAFF
TGTGCCAGCTCGGGAGACGCGAACACTGAAGCTTTCTTT
>TRBJ2-3|-|few|TRBV6-8
CASSYVLSGGTDTQYF
TGTGCCAGCAGTTATGTCCTATCGGGGGGCACAGATACGCAGTATTTT
>TRBJ2-2|-|-|TRBV19
CASSYGRGGELFF
TGTGCCAGTAGTTATGGACGGGGTGGGGAGCTGTTTTTT
>TRBJ1-1|-|-|TRBV29-1
CSVEGRREQGTEAFF
TGCAGCGTTGAAGGCCGCAGGGAACAGGGCACTGAAGCTTTCTTT
>TRBJ2-1|TRBD1|few|TRBV11-3
CASNPPTGTGPSNEQFF
TGTGCCAGCAATCCCCCCACCGGGACAGGGCCCTCCAATGAGCAGTTCTTC
>TRBJ1-3|-|-|TRBV5-1
CASSLEGGLAGNTIYF
TGCGCCAGCAGCTTGGAGGGGGGGCTCGCTGGAAACACCATATATTTT
>TRBJ2-1|-|few|TRBV28
CASRQDLGSYNEQFF
TGTGCCAGCAGGCAGGACTTAGGGTCCTACAATGAGCAGTTCTTC